A single sample is the source of the 25 T cell receptor beta chains below, sequenced in a study of shared clonotypes between healthy human individuals. Some clones are missing from TCRdb's copy, which holds only in-frame ones; the method was immunoSEQ multiplex PCR. The sample contains approximately 1,500,000 clones, 95% to 99% of which appear only once. Material: naive CD4+ T cells sorted from blood. Subset of the sample: CD45RA+ positively selected. These receptors were collected from a man between 25 and 39 years old in good health.

This sequence joins TRBV30 and TRBJ2-7; D not certain. The V gene lost 2 bases and the J gene lost 9 bases, with 23 bases spanning the gap. Germline V gene sequence: CDR1 GTSNPN, CDR2 SVGIG (reference sequence). The CDR3 sequence is 15 residues long. Here the CDR3 reads CAWSTGGSLVTRQYF. CDR3 bases: TGTGCCTGGAGTACCGGCGGCAGCCTTGTTACGAGGCAGTACTTC. The complete variable domain, with remaining parts taken from reference TRBV30 and TRBJ2-7, reads SQTIHQWPATLVQPVGSPLSLECTVEGTSNPNLYWYRQAAGRGLQLLFYSVGIGQISSEVPQNLSASRPQDRQFILSSKKLLLSDSGFYLCAWSTGGSLVTRQYFGPGTRLTVT.

Concerning this clone itself: Other nucleotide sequences in the sample specify the same CDR3. V is TRBV10-3 and J is TRBJ1-2, with D unclear. This CDR3 is 13 amino acids long. Trimming removed 2 bases from V and 0 bases from J, with 4 bases in between. The germline CDR1 and CDR2 sequences are ENHRY and SYGVKD. CDR3 sequence: CAISEASNYGYTF. In DNA form, the CDR3 reads TGTGCCATCAGTGAGGCATCTAACTATGGCTACACCTTC.

Notes on this clone: Within the sample, other DNA sequences also encode this same CDR3. This chain uses TRBV10-3 with TRBJ2-7; TRBD2 matches at 13 bases. Germline trimming cut 6 bases from V and 1 base from J; bases unmatched to any gene: 0. Per the germline V gene, CDR1 is ENHRY and CDR2 is SYGVKD. There are 14 residues in the CDR3. The CDR3, as DNA: TGTGCCATCAGGGGACTAGCGGGATCCTACGAGCAGTACTTC. The encoded protein is CAIRGLAGSYEQYF.

V is TRBV5-1 and J is TRBJ2-6; D ambiguous. This CDR3 has 15 residues. CDR1 and CDR2 (germline): SGHRS, YFSETQ. V was shortened by 2 bases and J by 0 bases, with 6 bases between the two germline ends. The CDR3 loop reads CASSFSVSGANVLTF. DNA for the CDR3: TGCGCCAGCAGCTTTTCCGTCTCTGGGGCCAACGTCCTGACTTTC.

J is TRBJ2-1 and V is TRBV7-8; 10 bases align to TRBD2. Losses at the gene ends were 2 bases for V and 9 bases for J; bases not matched to a gene: 10. CDR1 and CDR2 (germline): SGHVS, FQNEAQ. CDR3 length equals 16 residues. CDR3 coding DNA: TGTGCCAGCAGCTTACCGGGACTAGCGTCCGGGGGTGAGCAGTTCTTC. Protein: CASSLPGLASGGEQFF. The whole variable domain, filled in from reference TRBV7-8 and TRBJ2-1, reads GAGVSQSPRYKVAKRGQDVALRCDPISGHVSLFWYQQALGQGPEFLTYFQNEAQLDKSGLPSDRFFAERPEGSVSTLKIQRTQQEDSAVYLCASSLPGLASGGEQFFGPGTRLTVL.

The V gene is TRBV6-6, the J gene TRBJ2-7, with D tentatively TRBD2 (5 bases). CDR1 is MNHNY, CDR2 SVGAGI, per germline (reference sequence). Trimming removed 10 bases from V and 2 bases from J, with 15 bases in between. The CDR3 is 13 residues long. The CDR3 here is CATTATIPYEQYF. CDR3 bases: TGTGCCACCACAGCGACTATCCCCTACGAGCAGTACTTC.

About this clone: The sample contains more than one DNA sequence encoding this CDR3. The genes are TRBV5-4 and TRBJ2-5; TRBD1 aligns across 8 bases. V trimming: 2 bases; J trimming: 3 bases; junction bases outside the gene matches: 3. This CDR3 spans 14 amino acids. CDR1 is SGHNT, CDR2 YYREEE, per germline (reference sequence). CDR3 region: CASSLQTGEETQYF. In nucleotides, the CDR3 is TGTGCCAGCAGCTTACAGACAGGGGAAGAGACCCAGTACTTC.

The sample holds one count of this clone. The chain couples TRBV30 to TRBJ2-1; 10 nucleotides align to TRBD2. The CDR3 covers 15 residues. Germline values: CDR1 GTSNPN, CDR2 SVGIG (reference sequence). V trimming: 4 bases; J trimming: 1 base; junction bases outside the gene matches: 4. The CDR3 bases are TGTGCCTGGACTAGCGGGAGTTTATCCTACAATGAGCAGTTCTTC. Translation gives CAWTSGSLSYNEQFF.

The genes are TRBV18 and TRBJ1-1, with D perhaps TRBD1 (6 bases). The V end was cut by 6 bases, the J end by 3 bases, with 17 bases between. Germline V gene sequence: CDR1 KGHSH, CDR2 LQKENI. The CDR3 extends over 15 amino acids. The CDR3 sequence is CASSTGPPQDTEAFF. DNA for the CDR3: TGTGCCAGCTCTACAGGGCCCCCTCAGGACACTGAAGCTTTCTTT.

The V and J genes are TRBV25-1 and TRBJ2-1; 11 bases are shared with TRBD2. The CDR3 covers 14 residues. V lost 3 bases to trimming and J lost 6 bases; unmatched junction nucleotides: 1. The germline V gene has CDR1 MGHDK and CDR2 SYGVNS. In nucleotides, the CDR3 is TGTGCCAGCAGTGACGGACTAGCGGGCAATGAGCAGTTCTTC. Amino acid sequence: CASSDGLAGNEQFF.

About this clone: Mismatch with germline at one junction end may stem from a read error. The V gene is TRBV11-2, the J gene TRBJ2-3; D remains ambiguous. The CDR3 loop spans 14 amino acids. Germline CDR1 reads SGHAT; CDR2 reads FQNNGV. The CDR3, as DNA: TGTGCCAGCAGCTTGGGCAGAACCATTGATAAGCAGTATTTT. It specifies CASSLGRTIDKQYF. The variable domain in full, with the rest retrieved from reference TRBV11-2 and TRBJ2-3, is EAGVAQSPRYKIIEKRQSVAFWCNPISGHATLYWYQQILGQGPKLLIQFQNNGVVDDSQLPKDRFSAERLKGVDSTLKIQPAKLEDSAVYLCASSLGRTIDKQYFGPGTRLTVL.

The J gene is TRBJ2-2, the V gene TRBV7-3, with 7 bases lining up with TRBD2. Trimming took 2 bases from V and 1 from J; bases not matched to a gene: 4. Germline V gene data show CDR1 as SGHTA and CDR2 as FQGTGA. The CDR3 has 16 amino acids. CDR3 region: CASSLGGSWNTGELFF. The DNA of the CDR3 is TGTGCCAGCAGCTTAGGCGGGAGCTGGAACACCGGGGAGCTGTTTTTT.

The chain is built from TRBV5-1 and TRBJ2-1; no reliable D call. Germline loops: CDR1 SGHRS, CDR2 YFSETQ. The CDR3 spans 13 residues. Trimming shortened V by 0 bases and J by 6 bases, and 7 bases separated the two germline ends. The CDR3 spells CASSLEQINEQFF. CDR3 coding DNA: TGCGCCAGCAGCTTGGAACAGATCAATGAGCAGTTCTTC.

V gene TRBV7-6 combines with J gene TRBJ1-1; D gene uncertain. The V gene lost 2 bases and the J gene lost 0 bases, with 16 bases spanning the gap. The CDR3 is 17 residues long. CDR1 and CDR2 (germline): SGHVS, FNYEAQ. As DNA, the CDR3 is TGTGCCAGCAGCTTATACGATTTTGGCAGGTTGAACACTGAAGCTTTCTTT. Protein product: CASSLYDFGRLNTEAFF.

The chain is built from TRBV15 and TRBJ1-4, with D possibly matching TRBD1 (5 bases). The V gene lost 1 base and the J gene lost 7 bases, with 10 bases spanning the gap. The germline V gene encodes CDR1 LNHNV and CDR2 YYDKDF (reference sequence). This CDR3 spans 14 amino acids. The CDR3 region is CATSRAIQGEKLFF. The CDR3 DNA reads as TGTGCCACCAGCAGAGCGATCCAGGGTGAAAAACTGTTTTTT.

As regards this clone: The sample holds other DNA sequences that translate to the same CDR3. V and J are TRBV29-1 and TRBJ2-7; D gene unclear. This CDR3 spans 12 amino acids. Germline V gives CDR1 SQVTM, CDR2 ANQGSEA. Trimming stripped 4 bases from V and 0 bases from J, with 7 bases between. The DNA for the CDR3 is TGCAGCGTTGTGGGATCCTCCTACGAGCAGTACTTC. Its translation: CSVVGSSYEQYF.

The V call is TRBV28, the J call TRBJ1-1; the match to TRBD1 covers 7 bases. Germline trimming cut 3 bases from V and 5 bases from J; bases unmatched to any gene: 9. The CDR3 has 15 residues. CDR1 MDHEN and CDR2 SYDVKM come from the germline V gene. CDR3: CASSFPLTGKTEAFF. CDR3 sequence (DNA): TGTGCCAGCAGTTTCCCTCTGACAGGGAAGACTGAAGCTTTCTTT.

The chain links TRBV5-4 to TRBJ2-2, with D maybe TRBD2 (6 bases). Germline values: CDR1 SGHNT, CDR2 YYREEE (reference sequence). The CDR3 has 16 amino acids. Trimming removed 4 bases from V and 4 bases from J, with 17 bases in between. The CDR3 DNA reads as TGTGCCAGCAGCCCCAAGTGGGACTTGGTCACCGGGGAGCTGTTTTTT. Translating gives CASSPKWDLVTGELFF.

About this clone itself: The sample carries other DNA sequences with the same CDR3. This chain links TRBV18 with TRBJ2-5, with D maybe TRBD2 (5 bases). CDR3 length: 13 residues. Per germline, CDR1 KGHSH and CDR2 LQKENI. Trimming removed 1 base from V and 5 bases from J, with 8 bases in between. The chain's CDR3 is CASSPREQETQYF. The CDR3 nucleotides read TGTGCCAGCTCACCACGGGAGCAGGAGACCCAGTACTTC.

J is TRBJ2-4 and V is TRBV7-2; maybe TRBD2 (6 bases). This CDR3 has 17 amino acids. V dropped 1 base and J dropped 0 bases, with 13 bases sitting between them. CDR1 SGHTA and CDR2 FQGNSA come from the germline V gene. CDR3 coding DNA: TGTGCCAGCAGCTTAGTCCCTCGGGGACTAGCCAAAAACATTCAGTACTTC. This gives the protein CASSLVPRGLAKNIQYF.

The chain links TRBV7-9 to TRBJ2-5; TRBD2 aligns across 11 bases. CDR3 length: 15 amino acids. The V gene's germline CDR1 is SEHNR and CDR2 FQNEAQ (reference sequence). V trimming: 5 bases; J trimming: 2 bases; junction bases outside the gene matches: 4. CDR3 sequence: CASSGPSGRQETQYF. The CDR3 bases are TGTGCCAGCAGCGGCCCTAGCGGGAGGCAAGAGACCCAGTACTTC.

This chain connects TRBV11-2 to TRBJ2-1, with TRBD2 matching 13 bases. Trimming at V came to 0 bases and at J to 5 bases, leaving 13 bases not matched to a gene. The germline gives CDR1 SGHAT, CDR2 FQNNGV. The CDR3 spans 20 residues. CDR3 DNA sequence: TGTGCCAGCAGCTTAGACTCCTGGACTAGCGGGAGATTGGGCGACAATGAGCAGTTCTTC. Translation: CASSLDSWTSGRLGDNEQFF. The full variable domain, its missing parts supplied by reference TRBV11-2 and TRBJ2-1, is EAGVAQSPRYKIIEKRQSVAFWCNPISGHATLYWYQQILGQGPKLLIQFQNNGVVDDSQLPKDRFSAERLKGVDSTLKIQPAKLEDSAVYLCASSLDSWTSGRLGDNEQFFGPGTRLTVL.

The genes are TRBV7-6 and TRBJ1-1, with no clear D. CDR3 length: 14 residues. V was shortened by 2 bases and J by 1 base, with 8 bases between the two germline ends. Germline V gives CDR1 SGHVS, CDR2 FNYEAQ. CDR3 coding DNA: TGTGCCAGCAGCTTATCTCGGGGGAACACTGAAGCTTTCTTT. Encoded protein: CASSLSRGNTEAFF.

This sequence joins TRBV5-1 and TRBJ2-3; maybe TRBD1 (5 bases). The germline V and J ends were trimmed by 4 bases and 2 bases, with 23 bases remaining between them. From germline, CDR1 is SGHRS and CDR2 YFSETQ. This CDR3 is 18 amino acids long. CDR3 sequence reads: CASSPGTLQGSHTDTQYF. The DNA of the CDR3 is TGCGCCAGCAGCCCAGGCACCCTCCAGGGATCACACACAGATACGCAGTATTTT.

This chain joins TRBV5-1 and TRBJ2-5; 14 positions agree with TRBD2. CDR3 length: 15 amino acids. Trimming removed 5 bases from V and 5 bases from J; junction bases left unmatched: 5. The V gene's germline CDR1 is SGHRS and CDR2 YFSETQ. CDR3 sequence (DNA): TGCGCCAGCAGGGGACTAGCGGGAGTTGGGGAGACCCAGTACTTC. Its protein is CASRGLAGVGETQYF. Filled out from reference TRBV5-1 and TRBJ2-5, the complete variable domain reads KAGVTQTPRYLIKTRGQQVTLSCSPISGHRSVSWYQQTPGQGLQFLFEYFSETQRNKGNFPGRFSGRQFSNSRSEMNVSTLELGDSALYLCASRGLAGVGETQYFGPGTRLLVL.